This T cell receptor beta chain derives from a study of cytomegalovirus exposure and HLA in healthy donors. In the study overall: In a later analysis, the approximately 110 validation repertoires were reported to have used the same platform as the 600 to 800 first-cohort repertoires. Findings of the study overall: The study found most TCR sequences rare, yet found some public TCRs in many donors. In vitro experiments confirmed that three CMV-associated chains were specific for CMV antigens.

As concerns this clone: Its target is unknown.

Germline loops: CDR1 SSHAT, CDR2 FNYEAQ (reference sequence). V lost 4 bases and J lost 2, with 11 bases in between. This CDR3 is 15 amino acids long. Measured with immunoSEQ multiplex PCR; TCRdb has only the in-frame clones, and not every one. In the table there are around 80,000 clones, 85% to 95% of which are singletons. The donors were members of the validation cohort, which comprised under 150 subjects and was separate from the first cohort of more than 500 subjects. The sequence was collected from a woman aged 18-35 years in good health and CMV-seronegative. The J gene is TRBJ2-2, the V gene TRBV7-7; D gene unclear. The sample comprised PBMCs. This CDR3 reads CASSSSSVNTGELFF. The CDR3 nucleotides read TGTGCCAGCAGCTCCTCGTCCGTCAACACCGGGGAGCTGTTTTTT.